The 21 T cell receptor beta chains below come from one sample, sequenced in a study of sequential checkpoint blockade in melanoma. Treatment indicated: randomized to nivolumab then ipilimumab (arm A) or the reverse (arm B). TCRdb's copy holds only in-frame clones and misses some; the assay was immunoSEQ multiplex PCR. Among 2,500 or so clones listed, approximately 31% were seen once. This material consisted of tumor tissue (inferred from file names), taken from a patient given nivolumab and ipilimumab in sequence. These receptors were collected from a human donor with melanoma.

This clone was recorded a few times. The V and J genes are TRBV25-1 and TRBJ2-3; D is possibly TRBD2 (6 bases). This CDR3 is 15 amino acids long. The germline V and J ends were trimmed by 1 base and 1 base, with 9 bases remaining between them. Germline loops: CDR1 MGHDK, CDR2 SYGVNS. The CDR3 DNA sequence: TGTGCCAGCAGTGAATTCACGGGGGGCACAGATACGCAGTATTTT. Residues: CASSEFTGGTDTQYF.

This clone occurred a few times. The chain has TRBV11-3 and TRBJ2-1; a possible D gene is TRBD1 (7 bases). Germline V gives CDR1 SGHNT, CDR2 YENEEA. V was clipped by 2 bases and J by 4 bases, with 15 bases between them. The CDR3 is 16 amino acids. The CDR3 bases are TGTGCCAGCAGCTTATGGGGGGTACAGGGGTACAATGAGCAGTTCTTC. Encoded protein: CASSLWGVQGYNEQFF. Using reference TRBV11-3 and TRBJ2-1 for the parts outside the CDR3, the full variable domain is EAGVVQSPRYKIIEKKQPVAFWCNPISGHNTLYWYLQNLGQGPELLIRYENEEAVDDSQLPKDRFSAERLKGVDSTLKIQPAELGDSAVYLCASSLWGVQGYNEQFFGPGTRLTVL.

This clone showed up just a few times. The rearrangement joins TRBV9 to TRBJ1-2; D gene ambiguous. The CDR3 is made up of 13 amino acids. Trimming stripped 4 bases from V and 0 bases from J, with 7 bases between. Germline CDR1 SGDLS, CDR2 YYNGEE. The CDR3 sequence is CASSPLSNYGYTF. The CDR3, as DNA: TGTGCCAGCAGCCCGTTATCTAACTATGGCTACACCTTC.

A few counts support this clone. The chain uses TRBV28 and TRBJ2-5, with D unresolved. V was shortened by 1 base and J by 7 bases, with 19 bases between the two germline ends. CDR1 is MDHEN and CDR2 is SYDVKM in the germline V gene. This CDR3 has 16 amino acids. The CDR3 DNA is TGTGCCAGCAGTTTATTTGGGGTAAACCTCGCAGGGACCCAGTACTTC. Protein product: CASSLFGVNLAGTQYF.

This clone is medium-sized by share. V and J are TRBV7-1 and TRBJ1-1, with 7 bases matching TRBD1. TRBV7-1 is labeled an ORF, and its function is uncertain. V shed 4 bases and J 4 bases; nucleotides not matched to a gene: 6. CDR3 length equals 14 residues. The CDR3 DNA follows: TGTGCCAGCAGCTTAACGGGGACAGCCACTGAAGCTTTCTTT. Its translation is CASSLTGTATEAFF.

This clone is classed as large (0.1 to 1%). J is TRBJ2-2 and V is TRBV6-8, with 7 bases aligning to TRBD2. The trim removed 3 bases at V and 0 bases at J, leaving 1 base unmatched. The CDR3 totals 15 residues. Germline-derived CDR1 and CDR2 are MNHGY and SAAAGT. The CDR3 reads CASSYAGANTGELFF. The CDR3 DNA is TGTGCCAGCAGTTATGCGGGGGCGAACACCGGGGAGCTGTTTTTT.

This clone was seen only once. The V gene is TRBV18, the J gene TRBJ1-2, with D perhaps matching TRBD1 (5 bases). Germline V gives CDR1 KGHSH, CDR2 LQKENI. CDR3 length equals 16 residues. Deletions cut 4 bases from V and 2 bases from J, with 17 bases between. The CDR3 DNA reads TGTGCCAGCTCACTACGAGTGCAGGGCGAAAACTATGGCTACACCTTC. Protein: CASSLRVQGENYGYTF.

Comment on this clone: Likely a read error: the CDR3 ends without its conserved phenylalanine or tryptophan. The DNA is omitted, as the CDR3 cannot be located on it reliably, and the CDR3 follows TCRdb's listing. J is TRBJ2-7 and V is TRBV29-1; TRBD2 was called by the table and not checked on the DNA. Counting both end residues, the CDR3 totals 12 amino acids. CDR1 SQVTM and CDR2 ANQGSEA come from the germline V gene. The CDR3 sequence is CSVGDTSGRAYL.

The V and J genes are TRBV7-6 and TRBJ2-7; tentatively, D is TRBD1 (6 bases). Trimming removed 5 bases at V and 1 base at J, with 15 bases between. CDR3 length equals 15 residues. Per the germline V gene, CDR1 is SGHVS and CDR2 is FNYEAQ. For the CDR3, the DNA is TGTGCCAGCAGCCCCCAGGGGTTTGGATCCTACGAGCAGTACTTC. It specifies CASSPQGFGSYEQYF.

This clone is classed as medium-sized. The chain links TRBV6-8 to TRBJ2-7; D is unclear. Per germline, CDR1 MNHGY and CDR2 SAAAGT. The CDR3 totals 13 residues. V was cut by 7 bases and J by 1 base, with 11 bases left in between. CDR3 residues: CASKRDGSYEQYF. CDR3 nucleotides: TGTGCCAGCAAACGAGACGGTTCCTACGAGCAGTACTTC.

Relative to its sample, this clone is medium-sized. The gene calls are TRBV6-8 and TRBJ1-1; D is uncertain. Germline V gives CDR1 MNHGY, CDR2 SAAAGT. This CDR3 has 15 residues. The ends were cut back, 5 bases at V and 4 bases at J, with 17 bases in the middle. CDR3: CASSALGIEVTEAFF. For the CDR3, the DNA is TGTGCCAGCAGTGCACTTGGAATTGAGGTCACTGAAGCTTTCTTT.

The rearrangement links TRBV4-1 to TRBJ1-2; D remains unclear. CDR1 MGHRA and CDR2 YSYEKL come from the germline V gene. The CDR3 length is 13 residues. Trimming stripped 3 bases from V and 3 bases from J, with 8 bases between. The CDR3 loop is CASSHQDYYGYTF. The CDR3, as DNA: TGCGCCAGCAGCCATCAGGATTACTATGGCTACACCTTC.

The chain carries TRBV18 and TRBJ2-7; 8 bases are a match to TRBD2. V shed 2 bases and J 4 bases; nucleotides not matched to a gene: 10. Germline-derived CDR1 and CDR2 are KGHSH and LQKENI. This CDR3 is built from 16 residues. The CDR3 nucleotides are TGTGCCAGCTCACCAAGTGTTGCGGGAGGAACATACGAGCAGTACTTC. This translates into CASSPSVAGGTYEQYF.

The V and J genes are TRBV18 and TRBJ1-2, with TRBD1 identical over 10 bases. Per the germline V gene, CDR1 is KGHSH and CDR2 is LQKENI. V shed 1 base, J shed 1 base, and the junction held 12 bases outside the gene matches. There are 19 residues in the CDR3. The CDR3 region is CASSPLVPGQGSGNYGYTF. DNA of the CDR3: TGTGCCAGCTCACCACTTGTGCCGGGACAGGGGTCGGGTAACTATGGCTACACCTTC.

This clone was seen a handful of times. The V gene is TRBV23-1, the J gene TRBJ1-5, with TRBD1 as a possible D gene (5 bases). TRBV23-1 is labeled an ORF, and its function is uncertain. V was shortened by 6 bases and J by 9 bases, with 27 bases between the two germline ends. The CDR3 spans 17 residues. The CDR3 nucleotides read TGCGCCAGCAGCCATCGGCCCGGTGGAGGGGCCGCGGCGCCCCAGCATTTT. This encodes CASSHRPGGGAAAPQHF.

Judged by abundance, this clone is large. The CDR3 protein is CAIRIQGAPSSNTGELFF. CDR3 bases: TGTGCCATCAGGATACAGGGGGCACCTTCATCGAACACCGGGGAGCTGTTTTTT. The chain recombines TRBV6-8 with TRBJ2-2, with 9 bases identical to TRBD1. The germline V gene encodes CDR1 MNHGY and CDR2 SAAAGT. Trimming cost V 10 bases and J 0 bases; bases outside gene matches: 15. CDR3 length: 18 residues.

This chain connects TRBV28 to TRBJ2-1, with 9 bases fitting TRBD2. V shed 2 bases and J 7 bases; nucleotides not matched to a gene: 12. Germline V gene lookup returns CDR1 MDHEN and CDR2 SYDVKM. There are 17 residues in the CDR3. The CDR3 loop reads CASSLLPISGSLNEQFF. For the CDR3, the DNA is TGTGCCAGCAGTTTACTCCCTATTAGCGGGAGTCTGAATGAGCAGTTCTTC.

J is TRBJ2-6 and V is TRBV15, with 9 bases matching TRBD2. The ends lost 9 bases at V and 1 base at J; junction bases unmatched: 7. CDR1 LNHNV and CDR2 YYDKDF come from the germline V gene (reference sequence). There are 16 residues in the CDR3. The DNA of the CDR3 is TGTGCCACGATGAGTAGCGGGAGTTCTGGGGCCAACGTCCTGACTTTC. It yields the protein CATMSSGSSGANVLTF.

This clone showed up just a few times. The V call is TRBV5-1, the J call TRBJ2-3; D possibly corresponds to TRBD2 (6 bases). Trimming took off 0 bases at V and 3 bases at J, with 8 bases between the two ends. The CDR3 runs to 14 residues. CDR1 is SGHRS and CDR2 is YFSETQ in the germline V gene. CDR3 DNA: TGCGCCAGCAGCTTGGGGGGGGAAACAGATACGCAGTATTTT. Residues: CASSLGGETDTQYF.

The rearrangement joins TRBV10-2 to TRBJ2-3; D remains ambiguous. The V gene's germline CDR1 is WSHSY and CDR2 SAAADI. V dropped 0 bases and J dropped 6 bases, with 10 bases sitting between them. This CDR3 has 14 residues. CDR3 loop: CASSESTASDTQYF. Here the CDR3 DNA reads TGCGCCAGCAGTGAGTCGACTGCCTCGGATACGCAGTATTTT.

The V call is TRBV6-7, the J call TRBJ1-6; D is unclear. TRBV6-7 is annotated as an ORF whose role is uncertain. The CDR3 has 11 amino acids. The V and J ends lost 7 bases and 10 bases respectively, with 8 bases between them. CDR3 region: CASTAGSPLHF. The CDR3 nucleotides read TGTGCCAGCACCGCTGGATCACCCCTCCACTTT.